Reported below is one T cell receptor (beta chain). As yet, its antigen is unknown. These data come from a study of T cell responses to AZD1222 COVID-19 vaccine. Study-wide results and limits: Spike-spanning, vaccine-associated CD4 TCRs were dominant at 160-218 and 743-854. Unmutated regions of variants are reportedly targeted by nearly half of spike-specific TCRs. Mostly white British, mostly female donors; authors suggested clonal diversity may be underestimated.

Clones were read by immunoSEQ multiplex PCR, and TCRdb kept only the in-frame ones, dropping some. The sample records under 70,000 clones, around 79% being singletons. The CDR3 contains 12 residues. CDR1 GTSNPN and CDR2 SVGIG come from the germline V gene (reference sequence). With 3 bases removed from V and 4 bases from J, the gap between germline ends came to 9 bases. This rearrangement joins TRBV30 to TRBJ1-2; D call uncertain. The TCR sequence derives from an adult in good health. The sample in question was peripheral blood, obtained on day 0 of MenACWY control vaccination. The CDR3 protein is CAWREGIYGYTF. CDR3 nucleotide sequence: TGTGCCTGGAGAGAGGGCATCTATGGCTACACCTTC. Drawing the rest from reference TRBV30 and TRBJ1-2, the complete variable domain is SQTIHQWPATLVQPVGSPLSLECTVEGTSNPNLYWYRQAAGRGLQLLFYSVGIGQISSEVPQNLSASRPQDRQFILSSKKLLLSDSGFYLCAWREGIYGYTFGSGTRLTVV.